This TCR beta chain comes out of a study of cytomegalovirus exposure and HLA in healthy donors. Study background: The study's early data release held about 80 million unique TCRs from HLA-typed donors.

60 Vbeta and 13 Jbeta primers were used in PCR. Using immunoSEQ multiplex PCR, the repertoire was profiled, and TCRdb retains in-frame clones only, with some absent. The repertoire includes about 170,000 clones, roughly 85% of them detected once, and 1% sits in the top ten. General study findings and limits: A link between a missense DCLRE1C variant and TCR beta V- and J-gene trimming emerged from a later analysis. Cytomegalovirus association was listed for 164 TCR beta chains.

A note on this clone: Its antigen is not known.

Specimen: PBMCs. The receptor was derived from a boy younger than 10 in good health and CMV-seronegative.

The CDR3 DNA reads as TGCGCCAGCAGCCAGTCGGGACTAGCGGGGATAGATACGCAGTATTTT. Its protein is CASSQSGLAGIDTQYF. The chain employs TRBV4-1 and TRBJ2-3; 13 bases match TRBD2. The CDR3 has 16 amino acids. Germline V gives CDR1 MGHRA, CDR2 YSYEKL. Trimming took 3 bases from V and 5 from J; bases not matched to a gene: 5.